This T cell receptor (beta chain) was documented in a study of cytomegalovirus exposure and HLA in healthy donors. This CDR3 is 15 amino acids long. CDR1 SQVTM and CDR2 ANQGSEA come from the germline V gene. The trim removed 3 bases at V and 7 bases at J, leaving 11 bases unmatched. Some clones are missing from TCRdb's copy, which holds only in-frame ones; the method was immunoSEQ multiplex PCR. The sample yields tens of thousands of clones, 90% to 95% seen once. Sequencing input: PBMCs. The chain links TRBV29-1 to TRBJ2-7; 11 nucleotides line up with TRBD2. This sequence originates from a man aged 18 to 30 in good health and CMV-seropositive. The CDR3 DNA follows: TGCAGCGTTGACGGTCATAGCGGGAGGGCCAAGGAGCAGTACTTC. Its protein is CSVDGHSGRAKEQYF.